The 20 T cell receptor beta chains presented below share a single source sample, sequenced in a study of read filtering for tumor transcriptome and immune sequencing. Molecular barcoded adaptors covering alpha/delta and beta/gamma chains were used on approximately 400 ng RNA. MiXCR, applied by TCRdb to the reads, yields one record per CDR3 protein. Of around 30,000 distinct CDR3 sequences detected, under 20% appear once; the ten largest clones hold approximately 16%. The sequenced material came from a population of CD138-negative cells sorted from bone marrow. The origin of the receptors is a donor aged 40 or over with multiple myeloma.

This clonotype has at least ten counts. This chain links TRBV10-3 with TRBJ2-1; D call uncertain. CDR3 length equals 13 residues. Trimming pared 2 bases from V and 4 bases from J, leaving 6 bases between. In germline, CDR1 is ENHRY, CDR2 SYGVKD. This chain's CDR3 is CAISEGQYNEQFF. The CDR3, as DNA: TGTGCCATCAGTGAGGGTCAGTACAATGAGCAGTTCTTC.

Comments on this clonotype: A single base separates this from a much larger clone, so it may be a read error. The chain couples TRBV7-9 to TRBJ2-1; tentatively, D is TRBD2 (6 bases). The end of the DNA is better explained by TRBJ2-7, so the J call may be wrong. Germline CDR1 and CDR2: SEHNR and FQNEAQ (reference sequence). This CDR3 contains 14 residues. DNA of the CDR3: TGTGCCAGCAGCTTGGGACCGGGGGTCCACGGGCAGTACTTC. This translates into CASSLGPGVHGQYF.

This clonotype came up many times. J is TRBJ2-5 and V is TRBV5-1, with D perhaps matching TRBD2 (5 bases). V lost 5 bases to trimming and J lost 3 bases, with 17 bases between them. The CDR3 is 15 residues long. Germline V gene sequence: CDR1 SGHRS, CDR2 YFSETQ. The CDR3 loop reads CASSPIRGNKETQYF. In DNA form, the CDR3 reads TGCGCCAGCAGTCCGATCCGGGGAAACAAAGAGACCCAGTACTTC.

This clonotype was recorded at least ten times. The J gene is TRBJ2-1, the V gene TRBV20-1; a possible D gene is TRBD2 (6 bases). Per germline, CDR1 DFQATT and CDR2 SNEGSKA (reference sequence). Trimming cost V 0 bases and J 5 bases, with 17 bases left between them. The CDR3 is 16 amino acids. The CDR3: CSARDIVGGADNEQFF. In DNA form, the CDR3 reads TGCAGTGCTAGAGATATCGTCGGCGGGGCCGACAATGAGCAGTTCTTC.

Ten or more counts support this clonotype. The chain has TRBV28 and TRBJ2-1, with D perhaps TRBD1 (6 bases). The germline V gene encodes CDR1 MDHEN and CDR2 SYDVKM. V gave up 5 bases and J gave up 2 bases, with 10 bases separating them. This CDR3 region has 14 residues. Here the CDR3 DNA reads TGTGCCAGCAGTCCAGGGGTCCCCTACAATGAGCAGTTCTTC. Its protein is CASSPGVPYNEQFF.

This clonotype came up many times. This sequence joins TRBV5-1 and TRBJ2-5; 9 nucleotides align to TRBD1. V was clipped by 3 bases and J by 4 bases; unmatched bases: 4. Looked up from germline, CDR1 is SGHRS and CDR2 is YFSETQ. The CDR3 is made up of 14 amino acids. The CDR3, as DNA: TGCGCCAGCAGCTCCCTGACAGGGGGAGAGACCCAGTACTTC. The encoded protein is CASSSLTGGETQYF.

This clonotype was seen ten or more times. The rearrangement links TRBV2 to TRBJ2-5, with D perhaps matching TRBD2 (5 bases). This CDR3 has 13 residues. Germline CDR1 reads SNHLY; CDR2 reads FYNNEI. The V end was cut by 5 bases, the J end by 4 bases, with 11 bases between. The CDR3 DNA reads as TGTGCCAGCAGTCCGGGGATGCGAGAGACCCAGTACTTC. This sequence encodes CASSPGMRETQYF.

V usage is TRBV20-1 and J usage is TRBJ1-1; 8 bases are shared with TRBD1. From germline, CDR1 is DFQATT and CDR2 SNEGSKA (reference sequence). Trimming at V came to 2 bases and at J to 8 bases, leaving 7 bases not matched to a gene. CDR3 length: 13 residues. The CDR3 sequence: CSARRTGNREAFF. As DNA, the CDR3 is TGCAGTGCTAGAAGGACAGGGAATCGCGAAGCTTTCTTT.

On this clonotype: The junction does not match germline at one end; this may be a read error. The chain combines TRBV11-2 with TRBJ2-2; tentative D call: TRBD1 (6 bases). From germline, CDR1 is SGHAT and CDR2 FQNNGV. The CDR3 runs to 15 residues. The chain's CDR3 is CASSLEDSHTGEPFF. The CDR3 nucleotides are TGTGCCAGCAGCTTAGAGGACAGTCACACCGGGGAGCCGTTTTTT.

This clonotype was counted at least ten times. The rearrangement uses TRBV20-1 and TRBJ1-1; D not certain. This CDR3 has 15 residues. Per germline, CDR1 DFQATT and CDR2 SNEGSKA (reference sequence). V dropped 2 bases and J dropped 4 bases, with 17 bases sitting between them. The CDR3 spells CSARFPGNAGTEAFF. The CDR3, as DNA: TGCAGTGCTAGATTCCCCGGGAACGCTGGCACTGAAGCTTTCTTT.

This clonotype was counted at least ten times. The chain has TRBV12-3 or TRBV12-4 and TRBJ1-5; D not certain. The CDR3 runs 13 residues. Trimming removed 6 bases at V and 7 bases at J, with 13 bases between. CDR3 DNA: TGTGCCAGCAGCCATTCGGGGAGGCAGCCCCAGCATTTT. Its translation: CASSHSGRQPQHF.

The genes are TRBV12-3 or TRBV12-4 and TRBJ1-1, with D perhaps TRBD1 (5 bases). Between the trimmed V and J ends, which lost 6 bases and 7 bases, there was a span of 15 bases. The CDR3 runs to 13 residues. The CDR3 sequence is CASRAGGLIEAFF. The CDR3 DNA reads TGTGCCAGCAGGGCGGGGGGTTTGATTGAAGCTTTCTTT.

On this clonotype itself: One base away lies a much larger clone, so this may be a sequencing read error. The chain recombines TRBV7-2 with TRBJ2-7; 9 positions agree with TRBD2. The CDR3 length is 15 residues. The germline gives CDR1 SGHTA, CDR2 FQGNSA. The CDR3 loop reads CASSVAGVSSYEQYF. As DNA, the CDR3 is TGTGCCAGCAGCGTAGCGGGGGTGAGCTCCTACGAGCAGTACTTC.

This clonotype was seen once. The CDR3 nucleotides are TGTGCCAGCAGGCTAGCGGGAGGGAACAATGAGCAGTTCTTC. Its translation: CASRLAGGNNEQFF. This sequence joins TRBV6-1 and TRBJ2-1; 12 positions match TRBD2. CDR3 length equals 14 residues. Germline lookup yields CDR1 MNHNS and CDR2 SASEGT. The junction had 2 bases not matched to a gene; V was cut back by 6 bases and J by 5 bases.

V is TRBV27 and J is TRBJ1-1; 7 nucleotides align to TRBD1. V was clipped by 4 bases and J by 5 bases; unmatched bases: 10. This CDR3 region has 15 residues. Looked up from germline, CDR1 is MNHEY and CDR2 is SMNVEV (reference sequence). The CDR3 loop is CASSSRDRVDTEAFF. DNA of the CDR3: TGTGCCAGCAGTTCCAGGGACAGAGTGGATACTGAAGCTTTCTTT.

V gene TRBV20-1 combines with J gene TRBJ2-1; TRBD2 matches at 8 bases. The CDR3 totals 20 residues. CDR1 is DFQATT, CDR2 SNEGSKA, per germline (reference sequence). Trimming at V came to 2 bases and at J to 0 bases, leaving 18 bases not matched to a gene. The DNA for the CDR3 is TGCAGTGCTAGATCCGGGCTTGGGATAGCGGGGCACCTCTCCTACAATGAGCAGTTCTTC. Translation: CSARSGLGIAGHLSYNEQFF.

As to this clonotype: This may stem from a read error, because a much larger clone lies one nucleotide away. This chain joins TRBV4-1 and TRBJ2-7, with TRBD1 matching over 9 bases. Germline CDR1 is MGHRA and CDR2 is YSYEKL. V lost 4 bases and J lost 6; bases outside the gene matches: 10. CDR3 size: 15 residues. CDR3 nucleotides: TGCGCCAGCAGCCTAGATAGGGGACAGGGACGCGAGCAGTACTTC. Amino acid sequence: CASSLDRGQGREQYF.

The sample holds many counts of this clonotype. The rearrangement uses TRBV12-3 or TRBV12-4 and TRBJ1-2; 8 bases fit TRBD1. V was clipped by 6 bases and J by 0 bases; unmatched bases: 12. This CDR3 is built from 17 residues. The CDR3 DNA reads as TGTGCCAGCAGCCAAGGGGTGGACAGGGCAGCTAACTATGGCTACACCTTC. This translates into CASSQGVDRAANYGYTF.

This clonotype was seen ten or more times. The chain employs TRBV4-1 and TRBJ1-2; D is ambiguous. Germline V gene lookup returns CDR1 MGHRA and CDR2 YSYEKL. CDR3 size: 14 residues. Trimming cost V 1 base and J 7 bases, with 13 bases left between them. CDR3 amino acids: CASSQVLPASGYTF. CDR3 coding DNA: TGCGCCAGCAGCCAAGTCCTACCAGCTAGTGGCTACACCTTC.

As regards this clonotype: A read error may produce the germline difference seen at one junction end. In DNA, the CDR3 is TGCGCCAGCAGCCAAGGTTTGGGGGCACGAAATGGAAAACTGTTTTTT. Amino acid sequence: CASSQGLGARNGKLFF. V and J are TRBV4-1 and TRBJ1-4; D is perhaps TRBD1 (6 bases). Germline V lookup: CDR1 MGHRA, CDR2 YSYEKL. There are 16 residues in the CDR3.